The next 24 T cell receptor beta chains were all read from a single sample in a study of cytomegalovirus exposure and HLA in healthy donors. Clones were read by immunoSEQ multiplex PCR, and TCRdb kept only the in-frame ones, dropping some. The top ten clones hold 1.2% of a sample with roughly 330,000 clones, about nine tenths of them seen once. Specimen: PBMCs. The receptors stem from a woman in her twenties or thirties in good health and CMV-seropositive.

The rearrangement joins TRBV13 to TRBJ1-1, with TRBD1 as a possible D gene (6 bases). This CDR3 is 13 amino acids long. Germline values: CDR1 PRHDT, CDR2 FYEKMQ (reference sequence). Trimming pared 5 bases from V and 4 bases from J, leaving 11 bases between. This CDR3 is CASSKGGGTEAFF. The DNA for the CDR3 is TGTGCCAGCAGCAAGGGGGGGGGCACTGAAGCTTTCTTT.

The chain has TRBV27 and TRBJ2-4, with 7 nucleotides matching TRBD1. CDR3 length: 15 amino acids. Germline CDR1 and CDR2: MNHEY and SMNVEV (reference sequence). The ends lost 5 bases at V and 3 bases at J; junction bases unmatched: 7. Written as DNA, the CDR3 is TGTGCCAGCAGTAACAGGGGTGGTGTCAAAAACATTCAGTACTTC. It codes for CASSNRGGVKNIQYF.

This chain links TRBV9 with TRBJ1-1; TRBD1 aligns across 7 bases. Germline CDR1 is SGDLS and CDR2 is YYNGEE. J gave up 5 bases and V 0 bases, and 7 bases lay outside the gene matches. The CDR3 consists of 15 residues. CDR3 protein: CASSVVGTAKTEAFF. The CDR3, as DNA: TGTGCCAGCAGCGTAGTCGGGACAGCCAAAACTGAAGCTTTCTTT.

The sample holds many counts of this clone. This chain joins TRBV6-6 and TRBJ2-7; 7 positions match TRBD2. V lost 7 bases to trimming and J lost 3 bases; unmatched junction nucleotides: 6. The length of the CDR3 is 13 residues. Looked up from germline, CDR1 is MNHNY and CDR2 is SVGAGI (reference sequence). CDR3 bases: TGTGCCAGCACCCTCTCGGGAGGCTACGAGCAGTACTTC. This codes for CASTLSGGYEQYF.

This clone was counted once. V usage is TRBV5-4 and J usage is TRBJ1-4; a possible D gene is TRBD1 (6 bases). Trimming stripped 4 bases from V and 8 bases from J, with 15 bases between. The CDR3 consists of 14 residues. Germline V gene lookup returns CDR1 SGHNT and CDR2 YYREEE (reference sequence). The CDR3 DNA sequence: TGTGCCAGCAGCCGAGGGGGGACACCGGAAAAACTGTTTTTT. The encoded protein is CASSRGGTPEKLFF. Filled out from reference TRBV5-4 and TRBJ1-4, the complete variable domain reads ETGVTQSPTHLIKTRGQQVTLRCSSQSGHNTVSWYQQALGQGPQFIFQYYREEENGRGNFPPRFSGLQFPNYSSELNVNALELDDSALYLCASSRGGTPEKLFFGSGTQLSVL.

The chain is built from TRBV11-2 and TRBJ2-7; D is unclear. The CDR3 contains 13 residues. Germline CDR1 is SGHAT and CDR2 is FQNNGV. Trimming stripped 0 bases from V and 0 bases from J, with 3 bases between. This chain's CDR3 is CASSLEYSYEQYF. The CDR3 coding sequence is TGTGCCAGCAGCTTAGAATACTCCTACGAGCAGTACTTC.

Worth noting for this clone: Other DNA sequences of this sample code for an identical CDR3. The chain employs TRBV29-1 and TRBJ1-1, with D unclear. Trimming stripped 6 bases from V and 4 bases from J, with 6 bases between. The V gene's germline CDR1 is SQVTM and CDR2 ANQGSEA. This CDR3 has 10 amino acids. The CDR3 nucleotides read TGCAGCGTAGATCTCACTGAAGCTTTCTTT. As protein: CSVDLTEAFF.

The chain employs TRBV27 and TRBJ2-1; a possible D gene is TRBD2 (5 bases). The V end lost 5 bases, the J end lost 6 bases, and 11 bases lay between the germline ends. Germline CDR1 reads MNHEY; CDR2 reads SMNVEV (reference sequence). The CDR3 loop spans 13 amino acids. The CDR3 loop reads CASSDYSSNEQFF. As DNA, the CDR3 is TGTGCCAGCAGTGACTATAGCTCCAATGAGCAGTTCTTC.

The chain couples TRBV5-1 to TRBJ2-7, with 9 positions matching TRBD1. The CDR3 runs 14 residues. Germline CDR1 reads SGHRS; CDR2 reads YFSETQ. Trimming at V came to 3 bases and at J to 2 bases, leaving 3 bases not matched to a gene. This CDR3 reads CASSSGQGTYEQYF. For the CDR3, the DNA is TGCGCCAGCAGCTCGGGACAGGGAACCTACGAGCAGTACTTC.

The genes are TRBV27 and TRBJ2-1, with 8 positions matching TRBD1. Germline V gene lookup returns CDR1 MNHEY and CDR2 SMNVEV (reference sequence). The CDR3 totals 14 residues. The J segment lost 8 bases and the V segment lost 5 bases, leaving 8 bases of the junction unmatched. The CDR3 DNA is TGTGCCAGCAGTGGAAGACAGGGGTTGGATGAGCAGTTCTTC. Amino acids: CASSGRQGLDEQFF.

The chain has TRBV4-1 and TRBJ1-1; TRBD1 matches 7 bases. Looked up from germline, CDR1 is MGHRA and CDR2 is YSYEKL. Unmatched junction bases numbered 5, after V lost 3 bases and J lost 4 bases. This CDR3 spans 14 amino acids. For the CDR3, the DNA is TGCGCCAGCAGCCATGACAGGGTTGGCACTGAAGCTTTCTTT. The encoded protein is CASSHDRVGTEAFF.

V usage is TRBV28 and J usage is TRBJ2-3; D might be TRBD1 (6 bases). Germline values: CDR1 MDHEN, CDR2 SYDVKM. This CDR3 is built from 14 residues. V lost 8 bases, J lost 2 bases, and 14 bases lay in between. CDR3 nucleotide sequence: TGTGCCAGCCGCCCTTTGGGGGCCACAGATACGCAGTATTTT. Its protein is CASRPLGATDTQYF.

The chain recombines TRBV7-2 with TRBJ2-5, with TRBD2 matching 8 bases. Germline V gives CDR1 SGHTA, CDR2 FQGNSA. The CDR3 extends over 15 amino acids. V was pared by 5 bases and J by 2 bases, with 7 bases of the junction left unmatched. The CDR3: CASSPGTSWQETQYF. The DNA of the CDR3 is TGTGCCAGCAGCCCAGGGACTAGTTGGCAAGAGACCCAGTACTTC.

The V gene is TRBV28, the J gene TRBJ2-7; 9 bases map to TRBD2. This CDR3 spans 16 amino acids. Germline CDR1 and CDR2: MDHEN and SYDVKM. With 7 bases clipped from V and 1 base from J, the junction kept 11 bases outside the gene matches. In DNA form, the CDR3 reads TGTGCCAGCACTCCGAGGGCTAGCGGGGAGTCCTACGAGCAGTACTTC. Protein: CASTPRASGESYEQYF.

The chain has TRBV28 and TRBJ1-1, with D unclear. This CDR3 has 15 amino acids. Germline V CDR1 and CDR2: MDHEN, SYDVKM. V gave up 1 base and J gave up 1 base, with 10 bases separating them. CDR3 in DNA: TGTGCCAGCAGTTTATTGGGTCGGAAGAACACTGAAGCTTTCTTT. Translation gives CASSLLGRKNTEAFF. Full variable domain (rest looked up from reference TRBV28 and TRBJ1-1): DVKVTQSSRYLVKRTGEKVFLECVQDMDHENMFWYRQDPGLGLRLIYFSYDVKMKEKGDIPEGYSVSREKKERFSLILESASTNQTSMYLCASSLLGRKNTEAFFGQGTRLTVV.

This rearrangement joins TRBV28 to TRBJ1-2; the D gene is possibly TRBD1 (6 bases). V was pared by 6 bases and J by 4 bases, with 9 bases between. Germline V lookup: CDR1 MDHEN, CDR2 SYDVKM. The CDR3 runs to 12 residues. CDR3 coding DNA: TGTGCCAGCAGGGACAGAGGCTATGGCTACACCTTC. It yields the protein CASRDRGYGYTF.

The chain combines TRBV6-1 with TRBJ1-2; D is undetermined. V lost 0 bases and J 7 bases, leaving 9 bases between the germline ends. The length of the CDR3 is 13 residues. Germline V gene sequence: CDR1 MNHNS, CDR2 SASEGT. The chain's CDR3 is CASSEAEGFGYTF. The CDR3 bases are TGTGCCAGCAGTGAAGCGGAAGGGTTTGGCTACACCTTC.

The V gene is TRBV4-1, the J gene TRBJ2-1, with a possible D match to TRBD2 (5 bases). From germline, CDR1 is MGHRA and CDR2 YSYEKL. The CDR3 loop spans 15 amino acids. Trimming removed 6 bases at V and 0 bases at J, with 12 bases between. The CDR3 is CASSPLATSYNEQFF. The DNA of the CDR3 is TGCGCCAGCAGTCCTTTAGCGACCTCCTACAATGAGCAGTTCTTC.

The chain links TRBV2 to TRBJ1-2, with D unresolved. Trimming shortened V by 7 bases and J by 5 bases, and 8 bases separated the two germline ends. This CDR3 spans 11 amino acids. The germline gives CDR1 SNHLY, CDR2 FYNNEI. In nucleotides, the CDR3 is TGTGCCAGCACCACCGAGTATGGCTACACCTTC. It is translated as CASTTEYGYTF.

This chain connects TRBV30 to TRBJ2-7, with a tentative D call TRBD2 (6 bases). Trimming removed 4 bases at V and 2 bases at J, with 12 bases between. Germline V gives CDR1 GTSNPN, CDR2 SVGIG (reference sequence). The CDR3 is 13 residues long. The CDR3 is CAWNGGTAYEQYF. For the CDR3, the DNA is TGTGCCTGGAACGGGGGTACAGCCTACGAGCAGTACTTC.

CDR3 DNA sequence: TGCGCCAGCAGCCAAGATTCGACGGGGAGCTCCTACAATGAGCAGTTCTTC. Translated, it gives CASSQDSTGSSYNEQFF. The rearrangement links TRBV4-3 to TRBJ2-1; D is perhaps TRBD2 (5 bases). Germline V gene sequence: CDR1 LGHNA, CDR2 YSLEER. This CDR3 region has 17 residues. V lost 0 bases and J lost 0, with 12 bases in between.

The rearrangement uses TRBV11-1 and TRBJ2-7; D call uncertain. Trimming stripped 0 bases from V and 2 bases from J, with 11 bases between. CDR1 and CDR2 (germline): SGHAT, FQDESV (reference sequence). The CDR3 is 15 residues long. The CDR3, as DNA: TGTGCCAGCAGCTTAGCGGGTCCTCCGGCCTACGAGCAGTACTTC. The encoded protein is CASSLAGPPAYEQYF.

The genes are TRBV6-8 and TRBJ1-2; D not certain. In germline, CDR1 is MNHGY, CDR2 SAAAGT. V lost 6 bases and J lost 6, with 14 bases in between. The CDR3 is 13 residues long. The CDR3 region has the DNA TGTGCCAGCAGGCACCCGGGCGTGGATGGCTACACCTTC. Protein: CASRHPGVDGYTF.

The chain is built from TRBV7-9 and TRBJ2-7; 13 positions agree with TRBD2. Trimming cost V 5 bases and J 2 bases; bases outside gene matches: 3. The CDR3 covers 15 residues. The germline V gene encodes CDR1 SEHNR and CDR2 FQNEAQ (reference sequence). The chain's CDR3 is CASSPGLAGPYEQYF. The CDR3 DNA reads TGTGCCAGCAGCCCGGGACTAGCGGGGCCCTACGAGCAGTACTTC.